Following are 12 T cell receptor beta chains from one sample sequenced in a study of Ad26.COV2.S vaccination and SARS-CoV-2 variants. The data were produced by immunoSEQ multiplex PCR, yet TCRdb's version contains in-frame clones alone and is incomplete. Counted here are fewer than 400,000 clones, about 88% occurring once; the ten biggest clones make up 1.5% to 2%. Treatment reported: around 19 received Ad26.COV2.S at low or high dose, single or two shots; about 5 received placebo; per-sample allocation not given. Sampling was done on day 63 after the first vaccine or placebo injection. Sequenced here: peripheral blood, sampled in a trial of Ad26.COV2.S vaccine versus placebo. These receptors originate from a person aged 18-65 years who received the Ad26.COV2.S COVID-19 vaccine or a placebo.

The rearrangement uses TRBV5-1 and TRBJ2-7; 12 positions agree with TRBD2. Germline V gene sequence: CDR1 SGHRS, CDR2 YFSETQ. The CDR3 is 16 amino acids. V lost 2 bases and J lost 0; bases outside the gene matches: 3. Written as DNA, the CDR3 is TGCGCCAGCAGCTTAATGACTAGCGGGAGCTCCTACGAGCAGTACTTC. Amino acids: CASSLMTSGSSYEQYF.

A single count supports this clone. The same CDR3 arises from other DNA sequences in this sample as well. V is TRBV19 and J is TRBJ1-4; D not certain. The germline gives CDR1 LNHDA, CDR2 SQIVND (reference sequence). The CDR3 length is 14 residues. Deletions cut 3 bases from V and 3 bases from J, with 8 bases between. CDR3 sequence reads: CASSMWGSNEKLFF. The CDR3, as DNA: TGTGCCAGTAGTATGTGGGGATCTAATGAAAAACTGTTTTTT.

The chain joins TRBV9 to TRBJ1-1; TRBD1 aligns across 8 bases. The length of the CDR3 is 15 residues. Germline V gives CDR1 SGDLS, CDR2 YYNGEE. Losses at the gene ends were 4 bases for V and 4 bases for J; bases not matched to a gene: 9. In DNA, the CDR3 is TGTGCCAGCAGCCCGAACCAGGGGGCGGGCACTGAAGCTTTCTTT. Translating it yields CASSPNQGAGTEAFF.

The chain couples TRBV4-3 to TRBJ2-7; 9 bases fit TRBD2. V shed 3 bases and J 2 bases; nucleotides not matched to a gene: 5. The CDR3 totals 15 residues. In germline, CDR1 is LGHNA, CDR2 YSLEER. CDR3 sequence: CASSQSLAGTYEQYF. In nucleotides, the CDR3 is TGCGCCAGCAGCCAGTCGCTAGCGGGAACCTACGAGCAGTACTTC.

The V and J genes are TRBV27 and TRBJ2-5; TRBD1 agrees at 9 bases. This CDR3 comprises 14 residues. The germline V gene encodes CDR1 MNHEY and CDR2 SMNVEV (reference sequence). The junction had 11 bases not matched to a gene; V was cut back by 9 bases and J by 6 bases. This CDR3 is CASSPPGQGQTQYF. DNA for the CDR3: TGTGCCAGTTCCCCCCCGGGACAGGGCCAGACCCAGTACTTC.

The V and J genes are TRBV6-5 and TRBJ2-7; D not resolved. The length of the CDR3 is 14 residues. The ends were cut back, 6 bases at V and 0 bases at J, with 12 bases in the middle. CDR1 is MNHEY, CDR2 SVGAGI, per germline. The CDR3 DNA is TGTGCCAGCAGGGCACAATTACTCTCCTACGAGCAGTACTTC. This sequence encodes CASRAQLLSYEQYF.

The chain joins TRBV19 to TRBJ1-5; D not certain. The CDR3 has 16 residues. The ends were cut back, 2 bases at V and 7 bases at J, with 18 bases in the middle. In germline, CDR1 is LNHDA, CDR2 SQIVND (reference sequence). The CDR3 bases are TGTGCCAGTAGTATAAGGCGTGCTGGGCTACAGCAGCCCCAGCATTTT. Its protein product is CASSIRRAGLQQPQHF.

The gene calls are TRBV7-3 and TRBJ2-2; 11 bases map to TRBD2. The CDR3 covers 15 residues. V dropped 6 bases and J dropped 4; count of bases not matched to a gene: 4. In germline, CDR1 is SGHTA, CDR2 FQGTGA. CDR3 sequence reads: CASSPGLAVTGELFF. CDR3 bases: TGTGCCAGCAGTCCGGGACTAGCGGTCACCGGGGAGCTGTTTTTT.

The chain couples TRBV11-1 to TRBJ2-5, with D possibly TRBD2 on 5 matching bases. Germline CDR1 SGHAT, CDR2 FQDESV (reference sequence). The CDR3 is 14 amino acids. Trimming removed 4 bases at V and 5 bases at J, with 14 bases between. This CDR3 reads CASSYGLSRETQYF. CDR3 nucleotides: TGTGCCAGCAGCTACGGACTGTCGCGGGAGACCCAGTACTTC.

The DNA for the CDR3 is TGTGCCAGTAGTATCGCCGGGAGGAAAGAGACCCAGTACTTC. This gives the protein CASSIAGRKETQYF. The chain couples TRBV19 to TRBJ2-5; 7 bases agree with TRBD2. CDR1 is LNHDA and CDR2 is SQIVND in the germline V gene (reference sequence). The CDR3 consists of 14 residues. V shed 3 bases and J 3 bases; nucleotides not matched to a gene: 4.

V and J are TRBV28 and TRBJ1-5; unclear D gene. Between the trimmed V and J ends, which lost 5 bases and 0 bases, there was a span of 11 bases. The CDR3 length is 15 residues. CDR1 and CDR2 (germline): MDHEN, SYDVKM. The CDR3 DNA reads TGTGCCAGCAGTCAAGGAACGTATAGCAATCAGCCCCAGCATTTT. Translated: CASSQGTYSNQPQHF.

J is TRBJ1-3 and V is TRBV28; 8 nucleotides match TRBD1. The CDR3 sequence is 14 residues long. V shed 5 bases, J shed 4 bases, and the junction held 4 bases outside the gene matches. Germline V gives CDR1 MDHEN, CDR2 SYDVKM. CDR3 amino acids: CASSPGDRGNTIYF. As DNA, the CDR3 is TGTGCCAGCAGTCCCGGGGACAGGGGAAACACCATATATTTT.